Following are 11 T cell receptor beta chains from one sample sequenced in a study of graft-versus-host responses after intestinal transplantation. These receptors are not linked to any known antigen. Clones were read by immunoSEQ multiplex PCR, and TCRdb kept only the in-frame ones, dropping some. The table has around 64,000 clones, about 94% seen once. The sample here was unstimulated CD4+ T cells sorted from spleen or lymph node cells, taken before transplant. Receptor source: a human donor who was the organ donor for an intestinal transplant.

This clone was seen only once. This sequence joins TRBV6-5 and TRBJ1-2; no definite D call. The CDR3 has 13 residues. Trimming pared 4 bases from V and 8 bases from J, leaving 14 bases between. Germline CDR1 MNHEY, CDR2 SVGAGI. The CDR3 loop reads CASSSSGLGGYTF. The CDR3 DNA reads TGTGCCAGCAGTTCAAGTGGTTTGGGAGGCTACACCTTC.

The rearrangement uses TRBV5-1 and TRBJ2-3, with TRBD2 matching over 8 bases. The CDR3 spans 17 residues. V shed 0 bases and J 2 bases; nucleotides not matched to a gene: 8. Germline assignment: CDR1 SGHRS and CDR2 YFSETQ. CDR3 in DNA: TGCGCCAGCAGCTTGGGAAGACTAGCGAGATACACAGATACGCAGTATTTT. Amino acids: CASSLGRLARYTDTQYF.

The rearrangement uses TRBV29-1 and TRBJ2-1; D remains ambiguous. Germline V gives CDR1 SQVTM, CDR2 ANQGSEA. V lost 1 base, J lost 7 bases, and 8 bases lay in between. The CDR3 runs 12 residues. The CDR3 here is CSVEGLENEQFF. The CDR3 DNA is TGCAGCGTTGAAGGGCTGGAGAATGAGCAGTTCTTC.

The gene calls are TRBV18 and TRBJ2-7, with TRBD1 matching over 7 bases. The ends lost 4 bases at V and 4 bases at J; junction bases unmatched: 4. This CDR3 contains 13 residues. Germline CDR1 is KGHSH and CDR2 is LQKENI. The CDR3, as DNA: TGTGCCAGCTCACTATACAGGGGATACGAGCAGTACTTC. Its translation is CASSLYRGYEQYF.

V usage is TRBV11-2 and J usage is TRBJ1-2; a weak D match, TRBD1 (6 bases). In germline, CDR1 is SGHAT, CDR2 FQNNGV. This CDR3 contains 16 residues. V lost 0 bases and J 5 bases, leaving 16 bases between the germline ends. CDR3 sequence (DNA): TGTGCCAGCAGCTTAGATCGGGGCCCTAGGGGGTATGGCTACACCTTC. It yields the protein CASSLDRGPRGYGYTF.

The chain combines TRBV18 with TRBJ1-1; TRBD1 is a possible D gene (5 bases). Between the trimmed V and J ends, which lost 2 bases and 8 bases, there was a span of 12 bases. Germline-derived CDR1 and CDR2 are KGHSH and LQKENI. This CDR3 contains 13 residues. Here the CDR3 DNA reads TGTGCCAGCTCACCATGGAGACAGACGGAAGCTTTCTTT. This codes for CASSPWRQTEAFF.

J is TRBJ1-4 and V is TRBV25-1; possible D gene TRBD1, 5 bases. The ends were cut back, 5 bases at V and 7 bases at J, with 17 bases in the middle. CDR1 is MGHDK, CDR2 SYGVNS, per germline. The length of the CDR3 is 15 residues. The CDR3 nucleotides are TGTGCCAGCAGTCCCCCTCAGGGTGGGAGTGAAAAACTGTTTTTT. This sequence encodes CASSPPQGGSEKLFF.

J is TRBJ2-3 and V is TRBV29-1; 10 positions match TRBD2. Trimming cost V 8 bases and J 5 bases; bases outside gene matches: 13. The germline gives CDR1 SQVTM, CDR2 ANQGSEA. The CDR3 has 15 amino acids. CDR3 region: CSSETSGPSVDTQYF. The CDR3 coding sequence is TGCAGCTCCGAGACTAGCGGGCCTTCCGTAGATACGCAGTATTTT.

DNA for the CDR3: TGCGCCAGCAGTGTTCCCCTATCTGGAAACACCATATATTTT. Its protein is CASSVPLSGNTIYF. V and J are TRBV10-2 and TRBJ1-3; D unclear. This CDR3 region has 14 residues. Deletions cut 4 bases from V and 1 base from J, with 8 bases between. CDR1 is WSHSY and CDR2 is SAAADI in the germline V gene.

This chain joins TRBV4-3 and TRBJ2-2; D ambiguous. This CDR3 spans 14 amino acids. The germline V gene encodes CDR1 LGHNA and CDR2 YSLEER. V dropped 1 base and J dropped 0 bases, with 3 bases sitting between them. Here the CDR3 reads CASSQAANTGELFF. The CDR3 coding sequence is TGCGCCAGCAGCCAAGCCGCGAACACCGGGGAGCTGTTTTTT.

The chain joins TRBV18 to TRBJ2-7; 11 bases map to TRBD2. The CDR3 has 16 amino acids. V lost 3 bases and J lost 0; bases outside the gene matches: 4. Germline CDR1 KGHSH, CDR2 LQKENI. CDR3 DNA sequence: TGTGCCAGCTCACCGCGACTAGCGGGGCGCTCCTACGAGCAGTACTTC. Protein product: CASSPRLAGRSYEQYF.